These 13 T cell receptor beta chains were sequenced from one sample in a study of blood T cells in healthy people across ages. For the second PCR, which ran for about 6 to 12 cycles, a sample-barcoded 5' primer and a J-beta primer mix were used. MiXCR, applied by TCRdb to the 5' RACE reads, yields one record per CDR3 protein. The sample contains approximately 400,000 distinct CDR3 sequences, over 45% of which appear only once. Sequencing was performed on blood. These receptor sequences come from a man in his fifties or sixties in good health.

This chain uses TRBV7-2 with TRBJ1-4; D remains ambiguous. The CDR3 has 14 residues. V shed 0 bases and J shed 7 bases, with 9 bases lying between them. Germline-derived CDR1 and CDR2 are SGHTA and FQGNSA. The CDR3, as DNA: TGTGCCAGCAGCTTAGCGGGGAGGAGTGAAAAACTGTTTTTT. This gives the protein CASSLAGRSEKLFF. The complete variable domain, with remaining parts taken from reference TRBV7-2 and TRBJ1-4, reads GAGVSQSPSNKVTEKGKDVELRCDPISGHTALYWYRQSLGQGLEFLIYFQGNSAPDKSGLPSDRFSAERTGGSVSTLTIQRTQQEDSAVYLCASSLAGRSEKLFFGSGTQLSVL.

This rearrangement joins TRBV6-2 or TRBV6-3 to TRBJ1-5; TRBD1 might be the D (6 bases). CDR3 length equals 15 residues. From germline, CDR1 is MNHEY and CDR2 SVGEGT. Trimming shortened V by 5 bases and J by 1 base, and 12 bases separated the two germline ends. The CDR3 here is CASSLTGTSNQPQHF. The CDR3 nucleotides are TGTGCCAGCAGTCTTACAGGGACAAGCAATCAGCCCCAGCATTTT.

This chain uses TRBV20-1 with TRBJ2-7; either TRBD1 or TRBD2 may supply D (6 bases each). The J call may be faulty, since TRBJ2-5 better matches the DNA end. The CDR3 has 14 residues. Germline V gives CDR1 DFQATT, CDR2 SNEGSKA (reference sequence). CDR3 region: CSARDPGAMETQYF. The CDR3 coding sequence is TGCAGTGCTAGAGATCCGGGGGCCATGGAGACCCAGTACTTC.

This clonotype was observed a handful of times. V is TRBV12-3 or TRBV12-4 and J is TRBJ2-3; D not certain. The CDR3 length is 13 residues. V was cut by 4 bases and J by 2 bases, with 7 bases left in between. CDR3 DNA sequence: TGTGCCAGCAGTTCCGAGTACACAGATACGCAGTATTTT. The encoded protein is CASSSEYTDTQYF.

The chain carries TRBV20-1 and TRBJ2-5, with 9 bases fitting TRBD2. V lost 0 bases and J lost 1; bases outside the gene matches: 6. This CDR3 spans 16 amino acids. Germline values: CDR1 DFQATT, CDR2 SNEGSKA (reference sequence). Here the CDR3 reads CSARDAASGAQETQYF. CDR3 bases: TGCAGTGCTAGAGATGCGGCTAGCGGGGCCCAAGAGACCCAGTACTTC.

This clonotype has only a few counts. The genes are TRBV15 and TRBJ2-5; 12 nucleotides align to TRBD2. The V and J ends lost 2 bases and 4 bases, in that order; junction bases with no gene match: 5. This CDR3 is built from 16 residues. Germline CDR1 reads LNHNV; CDR2 reads YYDKDF (reference sequence). The CDR3 is CATSRWTSGKAETQYF. DNA of the CDR3: TGTGCCACCAGCAGATGGACTAGCGGGAAAGCAGAGACCCAGTACTTC.

V and J are TRBV27 and TRBJ2-1; weak D call: TRBD1 (6 bases). Germline V gene data show CDR1 as MNHEY and CDR2 as SMNVEV (reference sequence). The CDR3 sequence is 13 residues long. Trimming stripped 10 bases from V and 7 bases from J, with 17 bases between. This CDR3 is CATSLYQGNEQFF. The CDR3 DNA follows: TGTGCCACATCCCTATATCAGGGGAATGAGCAGTTCTTC.

The chain links TRBV29-1 to TRBJ2-1, with a possible D match to TRBD1 (5 bases). Germline CDR1 reads SQVTM; CDR2 reads ANQGSEA. The CDR3 has 13 amino acids. The CDR3 here is CRVGRDSDNEQFF. DNA for the CDR3: TGCAGGGTGGGGCGCGACAGCGACAATGAGCAGTTCTTC.

J is TRBJ2-2 and V is TRBV7-2, with 8 bases aligning to TRBD2. Germline trimming cut 6 bases from V and 4 bases from J; bases unmatched to any gene: 22. The CDR3 runs 20 residues. Germline V gives CDR1 SGHTA, CDR2 FQGNSA. The CDR3 DNA is TGTGCCAGCAGTTTAAGGCCCGGAGGGCTAGCGGGTGCGAGCACCGGGGAGCTGTTTTTT. Its protein is CASSLRPGGLAGASTGELFF.

The chain employs TRBV20-1 and TRBJ2-5; TRBD2 matches at 12 bases. The CDR3 is 15 amino acids. Germline V gene lookup returns CDR1 DFQATT and CDR2 SNEGSKA (reference sequence). V was pared by 6 bases and J by 1 base, with 6 bases of the junction left unmatched. The CDR3 coding sequence is TGCAGTGCAACAATGACTAGCGGGGGCCAAGAGACCCAGTACTTC. Protein sequence: CSATMTSGGQETQYF.

The chain employs TRBV7-8 and TRBJ2-1, with 7 positions matching TRBD2. The V and J ends lost 4 bases and 12 bases, in that order; junction bases with no gene match: 12. The CDR3 contains 14 residues. Germline CDR1 is SGHVS and CDR2 is FQNEAQ. CDR3 DNA: TGTGCCAGCAGCTCCGCGGGGTCGGGGGGAGGGCAGTTCTTC. This gives the protein CASSSAGSGGGQFF.

The V and J genes are TRBV20-1 and TRBJ1-6; tentative D call: TRBD1 (6 bases). Trimming removed 2 bases at V and 8 bases at J, with 10 bases between. The CDR3 contains 13 residues. Germline CDR1 and CDR2: DFQATT and SNEGSKA (reference sequence). The CDR3 bases are TGCAGTGCTAGAAGTCAGGGGCATTCACCCCTCCACTTT. As protein: CSARSQGHSPLHF.

This clonotype was seen a few times. This chain uses TRBV20-1 with TRBJ2-7, with 9 nucleotides matching TRBD2. V shed 6 bases, J shed 7 bases, and the junction held 16 bases outside the gene matches. CDR1 is DFQATT, CDR2 SNEGSKA, per germline (reference sequence). The CDR3 consists of 15 residues. Here the CDR3 DNA reads TGCAGTGCGCCCTCCCCGGGACTAGCAACCAATGAGCAGTACTTC. Encoded protein: CSAPSPGLATNEQYF.